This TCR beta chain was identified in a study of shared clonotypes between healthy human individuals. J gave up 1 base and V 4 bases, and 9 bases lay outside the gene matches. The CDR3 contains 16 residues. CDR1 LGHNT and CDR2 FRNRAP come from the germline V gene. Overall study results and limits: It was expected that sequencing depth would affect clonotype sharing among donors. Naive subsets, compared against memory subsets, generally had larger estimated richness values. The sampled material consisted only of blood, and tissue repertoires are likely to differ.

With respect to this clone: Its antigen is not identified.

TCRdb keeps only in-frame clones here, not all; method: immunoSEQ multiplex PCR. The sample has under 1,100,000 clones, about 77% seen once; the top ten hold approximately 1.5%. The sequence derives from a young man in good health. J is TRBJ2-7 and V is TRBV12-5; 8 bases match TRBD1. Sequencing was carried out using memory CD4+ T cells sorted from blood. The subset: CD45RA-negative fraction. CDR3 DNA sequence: TGTGCTAGTGGTTCGCCTACAGGGGGTTATTCCTACGAGCAGTACTTC. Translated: CASGSPTGGYSYEQYF.